This TCR beta chain was found in a study of identical twins. General observations from the study: Donors were not followed over many years; analysis was cross-sectional.

Note on this clonotype: Its specificity is unknown.

MiXCR was run by TCRdb on the 5' RACE reads, yielding one entry per CDR3 protein. Of roughly 750,000 distinct CDR3 sequences detected, roughly 20% appear once; the ten largest clones hold approximately 4.5%. Germline values: CDR1 MNHNS, CDR2 SASEGT. With 10 bases removed from V and 12 bases from J, the gap between germline ends came to 18 bases. This CDR3 contains 11 residues. Among all donors, each was a healthy Caucasian. The same data also went into a second study, on T cells expressing NK-cell markers. That report adds: With an anti-gamma-delta TCR antibody, sorting in several experiments was kept to alpha-beta TCR T cells. Similarly, these clonotypes led the CD3+CD56-NKG2C+ fraction as well in a few donors.

The chain has TRBV6-1 and TRBJ1-1; D is ambiguous. The sequence was collected from a woman aged 18-35 years in good health. The specimen was PBMCs. The DNA of the CDR3 is TGTGCCACCGAGAGGGCGACCGGGACTTTCTTT. This sequence encodes CATERATGTFF.